Listed below are T cell receptor beta chains from one sample, sequenced in a study of post-analysis software for immune sequencing data. MiXCR, applied by TCRdb to the PCR reads, yields one record per CDR3 protein. Of about 380,000 distinct CDR3 sequences in the sample, approximately 38% were seen once. Sample: blood. These receptors were collected from a girl aged 10-17 years with multiple sclerosis. Both conserved end residues are part of each CDR3. Each record gives: V gene, clone size, J gene, D gene, CDR3 protein, CDR3 DNA. D genes are given only for firm matches. Some rows have no size entry. The others give once, few or many, or a class for an expanded clone.

V: TRBV14
size: NA
J: TRBJ2-1
D: TRBD1
CDR3: CASSHHPGQGTNEQFF
DNA: TGTGCCAGCAGCCATCACCCGGGACAGGGGACCAATGAGCAGTTCTTC

V: TRBV10-1
size: few
J: TRBJ2-1
D: TRBD2
CDR3: CASSGQTSGAYNEQFF
DNA: TGCGCCAGCAGTGGGCAGACTAGCGGAGCCTACAATGAGCAGTTCTTC

V: TRBV5-7
size: NA
J: TRBJ2-3
D: TRBD2
CDR3: CASSQTGTSGGYRTQNTQYF
DNA: TGTGCCAGCAGTCAAACCGGGACTAGCGGGGGGTATCGAACACAAAATACGCAGTATTTT

V: TRBV6-1
size: NA
J: TRBJ1-4
D: NA
CDR3: CASRLDGATNEKLFF
DNA: TGTGCCAGCAGACTCGACGGTGCAACTAATGAAAAACTGTTTTTT

V: TRBV20-1
size: NA
J: TRBJ2-6
D: TRBD2
CDR3: CSAPAGGRVSGANVLTF
DNA: TGCAGTGCTCCAGCGGGGGGAAGGGTCTCTGGGGCCAACGTCCTGACTTTC

V: TRBV20-1
size: few
J: TRBJ1-1
D: NA
CDR3: CSARGTPSNTEAFF
DNA: TGCAGTGCCCGCGGGACACCATCGAACACTGAAGCTTTCTTT

V: TRBV28
size: many
J: TRBJ2-6
D: NA
CDR3: CASSLSGSGANVLTF
DNA: TGCGCCAGCAGCTTGTCTGGCTCTGGGGCCAACGTCCTGACTTTC

V: TRBV6-6
size: NA
J: TRBJ2-1
D: TRBD2
CDR3: CASSSDSGRYNEQFF
DNA: TGTGCCAGCAGTTCAGATAGCGGGAGGTACAATGAGCAGTTCTTC

V: TRBV12-3/TRBV12-4
size: NA
J: TRBJ2-5
D: TRBD1
CDR3: CASSPDRGQQETQYF
DNA: TGTGCCAGCAGCCCGGACAGGGGACAACAAGAGACCCAGTACTTC

V: TRBV7-9
size: NA
J: TRBJ1-1
D: TRBD1
CDR3: CASSLEQGAAEAFF
DNA: TGTGCCAGCAGCTTAGAACAGGGGGCCGCTGAAGCTTTCTTT